Sequencing of this T cell receptor (beta chain) was carried out in a study of early T cells in non-severe SARS-CoV-2 infection. Study-wide context: Chains stayed unpaired after sequencing of bulk RNA from unsorted whole blood.

TCRdb processed the 5' RACE reads anew with MiXCR; each CDR3 protein has one entry. The data contain about 70,000 distinct CDR3 sequences, about 14% of them singletons. V lost 8 bases, J lost 6 bases, and 8 bases lay in between. This CDR3 comprises 11 residues. Germline V gene lookup returns CDR1 SNHLY and CDR2 FYNNEI. The source of this sequence is an adult who was a healthcare worker with PCR-confirmed SARS-CoV-2 infection or an uninfected control (not recorded which). This sample comprised whole blood, obtained at baseline. V and J are TRBV2 and TRBJ2-1; the D gene is possibly TRBD2 (5 bases). CDR3 sequence (DNA): TGTGCCAGCGGGCTAGCCAATGAGCAGTTCTTC. Protein: CASGLANEQFF.